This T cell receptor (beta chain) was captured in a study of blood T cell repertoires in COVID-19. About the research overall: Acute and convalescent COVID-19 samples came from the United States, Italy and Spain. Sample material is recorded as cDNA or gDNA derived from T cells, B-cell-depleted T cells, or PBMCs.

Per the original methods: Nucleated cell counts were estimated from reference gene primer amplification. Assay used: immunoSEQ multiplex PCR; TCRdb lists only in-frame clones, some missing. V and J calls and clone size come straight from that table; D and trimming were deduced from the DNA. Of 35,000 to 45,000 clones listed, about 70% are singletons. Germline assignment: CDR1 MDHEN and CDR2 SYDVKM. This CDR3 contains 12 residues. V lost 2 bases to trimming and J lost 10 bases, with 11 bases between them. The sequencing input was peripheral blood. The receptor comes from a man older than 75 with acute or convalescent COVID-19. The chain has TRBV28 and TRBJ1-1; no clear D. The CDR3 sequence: CASSLPGRLAFF. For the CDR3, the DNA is TGTGCCAGCAGTTTACCCGGGAGGTTAGCTTTCTTT.